The 7 T cell receptor beta chains reported below all come from one sample, sequenced in a study of patients and donors after allogeneic stem cell transplantation. From the RT-PCR reads, TCRdb called clonotypes with MiXCR, one entry per CDR3 protein. Among 17,000 or so distinct CDR3 sequences listed, 27% were seen once. The sample consisted of blood, either unsorted or a sorted T cell fraction (not recorded which). Source of these receptors: a human donor who was either an allogeneic HSCT recipient or a stem cell or donor lymphocyte infusion donor (not recorded which). It is not recorded whose cells these are; they may come from a transplant donor.

This clonotype was detected many times. The rearrangement joins TRBV12-3 or TRBV12-4 to TRBJ1-2; D remains unclear. Between the trimmed V and J ends, which lost 5 bases and 7 bases, there was a span of 20 bases. The CDR3 runs to 15 residues. CDR3 residues: CASSPERPGGGGYTF. The CDR3 DNA reads TGTGCCAGCAGTCCGGAGAGGCCCGGAGGCGGTGGCTACACCTTC.

The genes are TRBV28 and TRBJ1-5; D is unresolved. The CDR3 consists of 12 residues. The germline CDR1 and CDR2 sequences are MDHEN and SYDVKM. V lost 6 bases, J lost 6 bases, and 9 bases lay in between. The CDR3 here is CASRRMRQPQHF. In DNA form, the CDR3 reads TGTGCCAGCAGGCGGATGCGTCAGCCCCAGCATTTT.

This clonotype has a handful of counts. An end of the junction differs from the germline gene, which may be a read error. This chain connects TRBV7-7 to TRBJ1-5, with 7 positions matching TRBD1. The CDR3 has 10 residues. CDR1 is SSHAT, CDR2 FNYEAQ, per germline (reference sequence). CDR3 sequence: CASRLRTGSF. CDR3 in DNA: TGTGCCAGCAGGCTGCGGACAGGCAGTTTT.

The chain carries TRBV20-1 and TRBJ2-7; D perhaps matches TRBD2 (6 bases). V lost 8 bases and J 0 bases, leaving 17 bases between the germline ends. Germline V gives CDR1 DFQATT, CDR2 SNEGSKA (reference sequence). The CDR3 consists of 14 residues. The DNA for the CDR3 is TGCAGTACCGTCGCCGGGACTGACTCCTACGAGCAGTACTTC. It specifies CSTVAGTDSYEQYF.

With regard to this clonotype: One end of the junction does not line up with germline, which may come from a read error. The chain recombines TRBV5-1 with TRBJ1-2, with TRBD1 matching 7 bases. This CDR3 has 17 amino acids. Per the germline V gene, CDR1 is SGHRS and CDR2 is YFSETQ. The CDR3 nucleotides read TGCGCCAGCAGTCGACTCCGGGACAGCCAATTCAACTATGGCCACACCTTC. This sequence encodes CASSRLRDSQFNYGHTF.

The chain joins TRBV28 to TRBJ2-1, with D unresolved. Trimming left V 2 bases short and J 5 bases short, with 4 bases between. CDR3 length equals 12 residues. Germline V gene sequence: CDR1 MDHEN, CDR2 SYDVKM. The CDR3 coding sequence is TGTGCCAGCAGTTTACCCAACAATGAGCAGTTCTTC. It specifies CASSLPNNEQFF. Using reference TRBV28 and TRBJ2-1 for the parts outside the CDR3, the full variable domain is DVKVTQSSRYLVKRTGEKVFLECVQDMDHENMFWYRQDPGLGLRLIYFSYDVKMKEKGDIPEGYSVSREKKERFSLILESASTNQTSMYLCASSLPNNEQFFGPGTRLTVL.

Only a few counts were recorded for this clonotype. V and J are TRBV29-1 and TRBJ1-6; a weak D match, TRBD1 (6 bases). V dropped 4 bases and J dropped 8 bases, with 9 bases sitting between them. Germline lookup yields CDR1 SQVTM and CDR2 ANQGSEA. The CDR3 sequence is 12 residues long. CDR3 sequence: CSVAQGDSPLHF. CDR3 nucleotides: TGCAGCGTTGCACAGGGAGATTCACCCCTCCACTTT.